This TCR beta chain was recovered during a study of response to subunit inactivated influenza vaccine (dated 2018 in TCRdb). For the wider study: To follow how T cells responded to a trivalent subunit inactivated influenza vaccine, the researchers relied on deep quantitative profiling of the T cell receptor repertoire. What the authors observed across the whole study: The authors suggested that each seasonal influenza vaccination may recruit only a limited number of new T cells.

The protocol used for the library was RT-PCR. Sequencing used an Illumina HiSeq 2500. TCRdb trimmed the raw reads at Q25, called clones with MiXCR and kept productive beta chains. One record per CDR3 amino acid sequence lists the most common genes and DNA. The sample table shows about 540,000 distinct CDR3 sequences, and under 25% are seen once. The ten largest make up 2.5% to 3.5% of the sample. This clonotype was counted at least ten times. Its recognized antigen is unknown. The input lacks base qualities; no much larger clone sits a single base away. From the germline V gene, CDR1 is SNHLY and CDR2 is FYNNEI. Counted from cysteine to phenylalanine, this CDR3 has 14 amino acids. The read is trimmed to its CDR3 DNA, 42 bases read in frame from base 1. V is cut back by 4 bases and J by 4 bases, with 4 bases in the junction unmatched. These data are also associated with another study on T cells expressing NK-cell markers. The second paper states: TCR beta cDNA libraries were prepared using 5'RACE template switching, which introduced a universal primer site and unique molecular identifiers. Seven to nine donors provided sorted CD3+CD56+NKG2C+, CD3+CD56+NKG2C- and CD3+CD56-NKG2C+ T-cell subsets, whose TCR beta-chain repertoires were profiled. Among the eight sequenced donors, only one was HCMV-seronegative, while the other seven were HCMV-seropositive. To restrict sorting to alphabetaTCR-expressing T cells, an anti-gammadeltaTCR antibody was added in several experiments. In six donors, the dominant CD3+CD56+NKG2C+ clonotypes were found to rank among the top 10 CD8+ clonotypes and to make up about 1.0-7.5% of CD8+ T cells. Those dominant clonotypes were again the most abundant among CD3+CD56-NKG2C+ cells in a handful of donors, at about 25-60.1%. It remained unclear whether the expanded NKG2C-expressing T cell clones were specific for HCMV antigens. The eight sequenced donors were randomly selected healthy volunteers, three men and five women. A commercial ELISA kit detecting HCMV-specific IgG in serum was used to determine HCMV serostatus. Ficoll density gradient centrifugation was used to isolate peripheral blood mononuclear cells from blood. CD4+ and CD8+ T cells were isolated from PBMC by magnetic immunoseparation with Miltenyi isolation kits. cDNA synthesis was primed from the TCR beta constant segment and was followed by two successive PCR amplification steps. The libraries were sequenced on Illumina HiSeq 2000/2500, MiSeq or NextSeq, producing 2 x 150 bp reads. Reads were demultiplexed and grouped by UMI with MIGEC, and clonotypes were assembled and quantified with MiTCR. To remove erroneous sequences, TCR cDNA sequences were retained only when supported by two or more reads. The tcR package was used for downstream repertoire analysis, and clonotypes were matched across fractions by CDR3 nucleotide sequence plus V segment. VDJmatch was used to annotate antigen specificity against VDJdb, with one amino acid substitution in CDR3 allowed.

The chain links TRBV2 with TRBJ2-3; TRBD1 matches 8 bases in the middle. The material sequenced was CD4+ T cells sorted from PBMCs, taken roughly 12 days after vaccination. The clonotype was recovered from a man aged 50-60 years who received an inactivated influenza vaccine. Donor details come from another sample of the same person, matched by shared clones. The CDR3 region reads CASSADRGSDTQYF. The nucleotide sequence reads TGTGCCAGCAGTGCCGACAGGGGCTCAGATACGCAGTATTTT.